This TCR beta chain was found in a study of T cell repertoires in cytomegalovirus infection. Whole-study results and caveats: HLA-C-restricted CMV-specific TCR beta clonotypes were dominant in the ex vivo response.

Remarks on this clonotype: Antigen specificity is unknown.

Germline V gene sequence: CDR1 MNHEY, CDR2 SVGEGT. V was shortened by 2 bases and J by 7 bases, with 14 bases between the two germline ends. The CDR3 sequence is 14 residues long. Each CDR3 protein gets one entry after TCRdb re-called the reads with MiXCR. The table shows approximately 170,000 distinct CDR3 sequences, with 15% to 20% occurring only once. What was sequenced was CD8+ T cells from PBMCs. This chain uses TRBV6-2 or TRBV6-3 with TRBJ1-2; D may be TRBD1 (6 bases). The TCR was taken from a human donor in good health (CMV status not recorded). Some clones in this sample may be carry-over from other donors' samples. The CDR3 spells CASSYRGQGTGYTF. For the CDR3, the DNA is TGTGCCAGCAGTTACAGAGGCCAGGGGACTGGCTACACCTTC.